This paragraph covers one T cell receptor beta chain sequence. In the source study's methods: Reference gene primer amplification gave nucleated cell count estimates. TCRdb's copy holds only in-frame clones and misses some; the assay was immunoSEQ multiplex PCR. That table gives V, J and clone size, and the DNA gave D and trimming. The sample carries 110,000 or so clones, roughly 88% recorded once. The CDR3 contains 17 residues. Per germline, CDR1 SGHTS and CDR2 YDEGEE. The V gene lost 0 bases and the J gene lost 2 bases, with 14 bases spanning the gap. This record belongs to a study of blood T cell repertoires in COVID-19. About the research overall: Italy, Spain and the United States were the sources of the convalescent and acute COVID-19 samples. Sample material is recorded as cDNA or gDNA derived from T cells, B-cell-depleted T cells, or PBMCs.

The TCR originated in a woman in her 70s who had recovered from COVID-19. The source material was peripheral blood. The rearrangement uses TRBV5-8 and TRBJ2-2, with D unclear. The CDR3 protein is CASSLAIYLKNTGELFF. CDR3 coding DNA: TGTGCCAGCAGCTTGGCCATCTACTTAAAAAACACCGGGGAGCTGTTTTTT.